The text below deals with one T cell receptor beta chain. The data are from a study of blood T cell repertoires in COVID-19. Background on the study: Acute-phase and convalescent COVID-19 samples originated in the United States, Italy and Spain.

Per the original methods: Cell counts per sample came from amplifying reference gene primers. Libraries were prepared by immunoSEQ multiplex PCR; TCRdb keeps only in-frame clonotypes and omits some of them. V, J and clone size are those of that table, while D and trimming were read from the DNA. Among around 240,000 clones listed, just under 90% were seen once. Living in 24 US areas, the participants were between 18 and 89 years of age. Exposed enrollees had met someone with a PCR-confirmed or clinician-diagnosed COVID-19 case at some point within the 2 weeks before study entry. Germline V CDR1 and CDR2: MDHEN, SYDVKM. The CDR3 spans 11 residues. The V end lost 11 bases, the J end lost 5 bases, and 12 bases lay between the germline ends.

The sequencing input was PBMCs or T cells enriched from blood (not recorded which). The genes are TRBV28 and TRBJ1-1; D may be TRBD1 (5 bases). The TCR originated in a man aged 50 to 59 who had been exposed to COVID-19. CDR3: CAAKDSTEAFF. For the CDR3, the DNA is TGTGCCGCTAAAGACAGTACTGAAGCTTTCTTT.